This TCR beta chain comes out of a study of beta chain features in type 1 diabetes. CDR1 and CDR2 (germline): SGHRS, YFSETQ. This CDR3 is built from 14 residues. J lost 6 bases, V lost 4 bases, and 4 bases had no gene match. A few counts support this clone. Sequenced material consisted of expressed TCRB transcripts (all of the isolated RNA was reverse transcribed). Assay used: immunoSEQ multiplex PCR; TCRdb lists only in-frame clones, some missing. The sample includes more than 150,000 clones, 11% seen only once; the top ten take about 1.9%. The genes are TRBV5-1 and TRBJ1-1, with 12 positions matching TRBD1. The receptor was isolated from a man in his late teens or twenties in good health. The sample consisted of central memory CD4+ T cells from blood. CDR3 DNA: TGCGCCAGCAGCGGGACAGGGGGCTCTCCTGAAGCTTTCTTT. It yields the protein CASSGTGGSPEAFF. Complete variable domain (other parts from reference TRBV5-1 and TRBJ1-1): KAGVTQTPRYLIKTRGQQVTLSCSPISGHRSVSWYQQTPGQGLQFLFEYFSETQRNKGNFPGRFSGRQFSNSRSEMNVSTLELGDSALYLCASSGTGGSPEAFFGQGTRLTVV.